The source of this TCR beta chain is a study of shared T cell receptors in the human thymus. The table came from immunoSEQ multiplex PCR; TCRdb's copy has only in-frame clones and leaves some out. The sample lists approximately 400,000 clones; 85% to 95% were seen once. CDR3 length: 16 amino acids. Germline-derived CDR1 and CDR2 are MDHEN and SYDVKM. Losses at the gene ends were 3 bases for V and 0 bases for J; bases not matched to a gene: 4. This chain connects TRBV28 to TRBJ1-3; 8 bases are shared with TRBD1. The specimen was thymocytes. The receptor comes from a human donor. The CDR3 sequence: CASSLWDRHSGNTIYF. The CDR3 nucleotides are TGTGCCAGCAGTTTGTGGGACAGGCACTCTGGAAACACCATATATTTT.